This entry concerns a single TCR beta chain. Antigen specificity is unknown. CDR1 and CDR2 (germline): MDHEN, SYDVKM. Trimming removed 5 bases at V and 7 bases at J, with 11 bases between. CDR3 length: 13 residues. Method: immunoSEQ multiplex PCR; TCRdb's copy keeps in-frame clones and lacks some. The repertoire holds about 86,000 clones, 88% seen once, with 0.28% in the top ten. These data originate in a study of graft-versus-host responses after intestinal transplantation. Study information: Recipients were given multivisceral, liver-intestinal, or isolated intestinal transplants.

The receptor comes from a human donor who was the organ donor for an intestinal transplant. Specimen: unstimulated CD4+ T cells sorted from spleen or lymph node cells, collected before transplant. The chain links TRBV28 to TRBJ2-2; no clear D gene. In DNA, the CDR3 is TGTGCCAGCAGTCGCCACCCGGGCGGGGAGCTGTTTTTT. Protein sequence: CASSRHPGGELFF. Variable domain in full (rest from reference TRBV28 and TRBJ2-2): DVKVTQSSRYLVKRTGEKVFLECVQDMDHENMFWYRQDPGLGLRLIYFSYDVKMKEKGDIPEGYSVSREKKERFSLILESASTNQTSMYLCASSRHPGGELFFGEGSRLTVL.